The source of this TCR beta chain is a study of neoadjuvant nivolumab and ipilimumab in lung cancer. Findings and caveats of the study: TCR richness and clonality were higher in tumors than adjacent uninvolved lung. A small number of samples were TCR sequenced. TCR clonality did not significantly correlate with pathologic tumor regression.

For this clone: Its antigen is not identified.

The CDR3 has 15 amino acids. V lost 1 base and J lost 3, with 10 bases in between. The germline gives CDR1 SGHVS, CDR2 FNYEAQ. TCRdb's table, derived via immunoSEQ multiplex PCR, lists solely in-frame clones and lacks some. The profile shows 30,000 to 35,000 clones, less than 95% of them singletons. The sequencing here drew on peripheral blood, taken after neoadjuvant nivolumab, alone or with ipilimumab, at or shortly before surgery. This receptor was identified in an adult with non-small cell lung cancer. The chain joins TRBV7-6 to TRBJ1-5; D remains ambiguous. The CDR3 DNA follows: TGTGCCAGCAGCTTAGGCCAGGCCATCAATCAGCCCCAGCATTTT. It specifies CASSLGQAINQPQHF.